These T cell receptor beta chains were read from a single sample in a study of shared clonotypes between healthy human individuals. Assay used: immunoSEQ multiplex PCR; TCRdb lists only in-frame clones, some missing. Among about 480,000 clones listed, more than 65% were seen once. The material sequenced was PBMCs. Receptors were obtained from a middle-aged woman in good health. Some clones in this sample may be carry-over from other donors' samples. Both conserved end residues are part of each CDR3. Each record gives: J gene, D gene, V gene, clone size, CDR3 protein, CDR3 DNA. The D gene is left open where the match is weak. Clone size is not always given. Where it is, it says once, few, many or a class for expanded clones.

TRBJ1-4 NA TRBV15 NA CATSRLTGPGEKLFF TGTGCCACCAGCAGACTCACAGGGCCTGGTGAAAAACTGTTTTTT
TRBJ2-4 NA TRBV11-2 NA CASSLDWSPGSIQYF TGTGCCAGCAGCTTAGATTGGTCCCCGGGCAGCATTCAGTACTTC
TRBJ2-7 NA TRBV9 once CASSVVAGISSEQYF TGTGCCAGCAGCGTAGTGGCAGGCATTTCGTCCGAGCAGTACTTC
TRBJ1-2 NA TRBV6-1 NA CASSEGQGDGYTF TGTGCCAGCAGTGAAGGGCAGGGTGATGGCTACACCTTC
TRBJ2-3 NA TRBV20-1 once CSALSNSNPYF TGCAGTGCCCTCAGTAACTCAAATCCGTATTTT
TRBJ2-7 TRBD1 TRBV28 NA CASIGTRTGGGEQYF TGTGCCAGCATTGGGACACGGACAGGGGGTGGCGAGCAGTACTTC
TRBJ2-5 TRBD1 TRBV29-1 few CSVEGTGSSQETQYF TGCAGCGTTGAAGGGACAGGGAGTTCGCAGGAGACCCAGTACTTC
TRBJ2-3 NA TRBV5-1 NA CASSWTSQEDTQYF TGCGCCAGCAGCTGGACTTCCCAGGAAGATACGCAGTATTTT
TRBJ2-1 NA TRBV15 few CATSRGGSYNEQFF TGTGCCACCAGCAGGGGGGGCAGTTACAATGAGCAGTTCTTC
TRBJ1-2 NA TRBV6-1 NA CASYEGYGYTF TGTGCCAGCTACGAGGGCTATGGCTACACCTTC
TRBJ2-5 TRBD2 TRBV7-2 NA CASRYRLAGEETQYF TGTGCCAGCAGATACCGACTAGCGGGAGAAGAGACCCAGTACTTC
TRBJ1-2 TRBD1 TRBV30 NA CAWSRTGGNYGYTF TGTGCCTGGAGTAGAACAGGGGGGAACTATGGCTACACCTTC
TRBJ2-5 NA TRBV4-2 NA CASSQDPPGETQYF TGTGCCAGCAGCCAAGACCCCCCGGGTGAGACCCAGTACTTC
TRBJ2-3 TRBD2 TRBV7-3 NA CASSLFTGLAGDTDTQYF TGTGCCAGCAGCTTATTTACGGGACTAGCGGGAGACACAGATACGCAGTATTTT
TRBJ2-7 NA TRBV7-8 NA CASSPLWIRSYEQYF TGTGCCAGCAGCCCGCTGTGGATACGATCCTACGAGCAGTACTTC
TRBJ2-7 TRBD2 TRBV19 NA CASSTRTSGINEQYF TGTGCCAGTAGTACCAGGACTAGCGGGATCAACGAGCAGTACTTC
TRBJ2-7 NA TRBV2 many CASSEIPAWKYF TGTGCCAGCAGTGAGATCCCAGCTTGGAAGTACTTC
TRBJ2-7 TRBD1 TRBV6-4 once CASSLDRDYEQYF TGTGCCAGCAGCCTGGACAGGGACTACGAGCAGTACTTC
TRBJ1-3 TRBD1 TRBV7-2 few CASSSGQGTGNTIYF TGTGCCAGCAGCTCTGGACAGGGAACTGGAAACACCATATATTTT
TRBJ2-3 NA TRBV5-1 few CASSFGVGSADTQYF TGCGCCAGCAGCTTCGGGGTTGGTAGCGCAGATACGCAGTATTTT
TRBJ2-7 NA TRBV7-9 few CASSLGDPYEQYF TGTGCCAGCAGCTTGGGCGACCCCTACGAGCAGTACTTC